This T cell receptor beta chain originates from a study of CD8+CD57+ T cells in acquired aplastic anemia. For the study at large: Sorted CD4+ and CD8+ cells gave a mean 3.2 ug DNA, range roughly 0.18 to 27.4 ug.

Trimming shortened V by 2 bases and J by 1 base, and 6 bases separated the two germline ends. Germline V lookup: CDR1 KGHSH, CDR2 LQKENI. The CDR3 sequence is 13 residues long. For sequencing, patients were chosen who had shown expansion of CD8+CD57+ cells by flow cytometry. Each patient gave a blood sample that was collected before any therapy had been received. This clonotype was seen a handful of times. It was genomic DNA that served as the template for profiling TCR beta VDJ and CDR3. TCRdb reanalysed the reads using MiXCR and keeps one entry per CDR3 protein. The table lists about 160,000 distinct CDR3 sequences, 40% to 55% of them singletons.

The origin of this receptor is a human donor with aplastic anemia. Material for sequencing was sorted CD4+, CD8+, or CD8+CD57+ T cells (not recorded which) from PBMCs. J is TRBJ2-7 and V is TRBV18; D not resolved. The chain's CDR3 is CASSPDGSYEQYF. The CDR3 DNA reads as TGTGCCAGCTCACCAGACGGTTCCTACGAGCAGTACTTC.